This T cell receptor (beta chain) was captured by sequencing in a study of CD4 T cells in relation to SARS-CoV-2 and coronaviruses. CDR3 length: 16 amino acids. CDR1 and CDR2 from the germline V gene are MNHEY and SVGEGT. Trimming stripped 0 bases from V and 5 bases from J, with 17 bases between. The unexposed donors gave CD4+ T cells in about 2011-2018, prior to COVID-19. Naive and memory CD4+ T cells came from enriched cryopreserved PBMCs. Sequenced by immunoSEQ multiplex PCR; TCRdb stores in-frame clones only, minus some. The repertoire holds 50,000 to 70,000 clones, around 86% seen once, with over 1.5% in the top ten. Concerning this clone: Its antigen is not identified.

Study-level points and caveats: Culture-expanded clones reflect memory recall rather than primary priming during culture.

This clonotype was obtained from a human donor in good health. The chain links TRBV6-2 or TRBV6-3 to TRBJ2-7, with D perhaps being TRBD1 or TRBD2 (6 bases each). The specimen sequenced was memory CD4+ T cells from PBMCs. CDR3 coding DNA: TGTGCCAGCAGTTACTCTGGCAGGGGAGGACGTAACGAGCAGTACTTC. It encodes CASSYSGRGGRNEQYF.